This T cell receptor beta chain was recovered during a study of blood T cells in healthy people across ages. The second PCR ran about 6 to 12 cycles with a sample-barcoded 5' primer and J-beta primers. TCRdb analysed the 5' RACE reads with MiXCR anew, one entry per CDR3 protein. The sample carries fewer than 1 million distinct CDR3 sequences, around 45% recorded once. CDR1 is DFQATT and CDR2 is SNEGSKA in the germline V gene (reference sequence). V shed 3 bases and J shed 6 bases, with 15 bases lying between them. The CDR3 is made up of 14 amino acids. The chain joins TRBV20-1 to TRBJ1-5; D unclear. The receptor comes from a man aged 55 to 70 in good health. Sequenced material: blood. DNA of the CDR3: TGCAGTGCTAGCGGTCAAGGGCGAGGTCAGCCCCAGCATTTT. Amino acids: CSASGQGRGQPQHF.